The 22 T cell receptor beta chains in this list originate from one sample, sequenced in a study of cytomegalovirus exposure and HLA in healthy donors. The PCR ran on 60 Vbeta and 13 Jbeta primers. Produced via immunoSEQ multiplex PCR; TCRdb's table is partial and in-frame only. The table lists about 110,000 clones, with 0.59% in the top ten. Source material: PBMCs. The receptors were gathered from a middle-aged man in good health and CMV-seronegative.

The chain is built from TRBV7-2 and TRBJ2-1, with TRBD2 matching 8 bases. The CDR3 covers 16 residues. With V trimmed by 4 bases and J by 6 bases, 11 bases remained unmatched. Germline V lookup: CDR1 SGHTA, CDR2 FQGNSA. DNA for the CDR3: TGTGCCAGCAGCTATTATGCGGGGGGCGGACTCAATGAGCAGTTCTTC. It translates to CASSYYAGGGLNEQFF.

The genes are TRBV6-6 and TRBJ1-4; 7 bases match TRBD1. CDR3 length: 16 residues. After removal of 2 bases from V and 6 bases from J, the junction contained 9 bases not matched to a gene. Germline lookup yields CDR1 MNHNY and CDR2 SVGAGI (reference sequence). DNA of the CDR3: TGTGCCAGCAGTTACCCGTACAGGGGTGTAGATGAAAAACTGTTTTTT. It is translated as CASSYPYRGVDEKLFF.

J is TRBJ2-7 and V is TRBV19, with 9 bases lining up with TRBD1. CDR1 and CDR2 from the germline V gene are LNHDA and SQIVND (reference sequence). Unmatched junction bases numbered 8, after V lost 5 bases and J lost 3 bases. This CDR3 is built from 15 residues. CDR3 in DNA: TGTGCCAGTAGTGCAGGGGGGACAGGGAGCTACGAGCAGTACTTC. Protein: CASSAGGTGSYEQYF.

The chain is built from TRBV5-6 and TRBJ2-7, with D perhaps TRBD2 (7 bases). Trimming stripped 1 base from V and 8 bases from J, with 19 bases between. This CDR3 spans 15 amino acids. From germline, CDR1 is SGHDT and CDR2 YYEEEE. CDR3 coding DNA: TGTGCCAGCAGCTTGCAAAACGCGGGGGCGGCTAAGCAGTACTTC. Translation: CASSLQNAGAAKQYF.

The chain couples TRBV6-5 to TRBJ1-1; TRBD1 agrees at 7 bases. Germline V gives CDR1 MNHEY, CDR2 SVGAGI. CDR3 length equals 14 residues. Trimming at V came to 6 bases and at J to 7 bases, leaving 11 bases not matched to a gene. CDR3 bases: TGTGCCAGCAGGGGCGGAAGGGGGCTATATGAAGCTTTCTTT. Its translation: CASRGGRGLYEAFF.

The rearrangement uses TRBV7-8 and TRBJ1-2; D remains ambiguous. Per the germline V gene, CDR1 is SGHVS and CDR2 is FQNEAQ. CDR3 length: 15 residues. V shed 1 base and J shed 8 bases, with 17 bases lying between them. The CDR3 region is CASSLGSGSRVGYTF. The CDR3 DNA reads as TGTGCCAGCAGCTTAGGCTCAGGCTCCCGCGTGGGCTACACCTTC.

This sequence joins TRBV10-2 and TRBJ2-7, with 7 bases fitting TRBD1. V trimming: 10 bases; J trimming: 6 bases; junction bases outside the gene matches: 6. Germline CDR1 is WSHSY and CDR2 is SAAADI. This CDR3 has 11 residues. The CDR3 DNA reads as TGCGCCACAGGGGGTTATGGCGAGCAGTACTTC. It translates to CATGGYGEQYF.

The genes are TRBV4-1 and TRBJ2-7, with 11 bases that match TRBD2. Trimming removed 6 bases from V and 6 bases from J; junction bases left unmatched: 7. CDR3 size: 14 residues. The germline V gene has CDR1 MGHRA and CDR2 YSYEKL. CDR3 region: CASSQTSGDPEQYF. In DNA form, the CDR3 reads TGCGCCAGCAGTCAGACTAGCGGGGACCCCGAGCAGTACTTC.

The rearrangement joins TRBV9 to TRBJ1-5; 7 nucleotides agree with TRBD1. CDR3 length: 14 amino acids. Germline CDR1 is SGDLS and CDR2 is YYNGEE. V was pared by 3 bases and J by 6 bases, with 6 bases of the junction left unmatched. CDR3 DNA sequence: TGTGCCAGCAGCGGACAGGGAGTGCTTCAGCCCCAGCATTTT. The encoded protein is CASSGQGVLQPQHF.

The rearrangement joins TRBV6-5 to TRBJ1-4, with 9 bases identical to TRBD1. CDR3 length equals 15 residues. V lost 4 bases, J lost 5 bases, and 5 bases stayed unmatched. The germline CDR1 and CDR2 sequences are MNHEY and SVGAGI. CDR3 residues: CASSLTGGRNEKLFF. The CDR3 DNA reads TGTGCCAGCAGTTTAACAGGGGGCAGAAATGAAAAACTGTTTTTT.

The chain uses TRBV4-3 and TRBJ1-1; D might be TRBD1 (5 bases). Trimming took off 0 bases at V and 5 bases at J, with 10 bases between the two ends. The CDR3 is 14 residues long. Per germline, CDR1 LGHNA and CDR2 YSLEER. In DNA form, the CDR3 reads TGCGCCAGCAGCCAAGACCAGGGATGGACTGAAGCTTTCTTT. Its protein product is CASSQDQGWTEAFF.

The CDR3 sequence: CAISEAATEAFF. For the CDR3, the DNA is TGTGCCATCAGTGAGGCGGCAACTGAAGCTTTCTTT. The chain combines TRBV10-3 with TRBJ1-1; D gene ambiguous. CDR3 length equals 12 residues. The germline V and J ends were trimmed by 2 bases and 5 bases, with 6 bases remaining between them. Per germline, CDR1 ENHRY and CDR2 SYGVKD.

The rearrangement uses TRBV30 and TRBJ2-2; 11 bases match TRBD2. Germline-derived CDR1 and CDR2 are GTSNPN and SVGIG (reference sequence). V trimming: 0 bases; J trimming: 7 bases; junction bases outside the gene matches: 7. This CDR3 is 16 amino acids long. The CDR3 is CAWSVTSGRLGGELFF. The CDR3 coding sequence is TGTGCCTGGAGTGTAACTAGCGGGAGACTCGGCGGGGAGCTGTTTTTT. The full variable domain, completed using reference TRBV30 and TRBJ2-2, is SQTIHQWPATLVQPVGSPLSLECTVEGTSNPNLYWYRQAAGRGLQLLFYSVGIGQISSEVPQNLSASRPQDRQFILSSKKLLLSDSGFYLCAWSVTSGRLGGELFFGEGSRLTVL.

The CDR3: CASSERGTSGTYSYEQYF. In nucleotides, the CDR3 is TGTGCCAGCAGTGAACGGGGGACTAGCGGTACTTATTCCTACGAGCAGTACTTC. The chain is built from TRBV6-1 and TRBJ2-7; TRBD2 matches 11 bases. Germline V lookup: CDR1 MNHNS, CDR2 SASEGT. CDR3 length equals 18 residues. The V segment lost 2 bases and the J segment 1 base; nucleotides outside the gene matches: 10.

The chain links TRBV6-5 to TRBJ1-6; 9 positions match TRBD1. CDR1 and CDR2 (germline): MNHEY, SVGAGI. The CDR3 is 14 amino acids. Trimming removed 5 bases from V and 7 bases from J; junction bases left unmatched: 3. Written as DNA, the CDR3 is TGTGCCAGCAGTCGGGACAGGGTCAATTCACCCCTCCACTTT. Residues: CASSRDRVNSPLHF.

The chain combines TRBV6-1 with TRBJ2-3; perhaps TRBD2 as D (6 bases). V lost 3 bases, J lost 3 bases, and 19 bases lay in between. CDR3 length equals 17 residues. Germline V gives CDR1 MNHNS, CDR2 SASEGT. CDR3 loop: CASSDGSGYGRTDTQYF. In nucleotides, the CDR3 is TGTGCCAGCAGTGATGGTAGCGGATATGGTAGGACAGATACGCAGTATTTT.

CDR3 residues: CASGSIFVNTEAFF. The CDR3 nucleotides are TGTGCCAGCGGCAGTATCTTTGTGAACACTGAAGCTTTCTTT. The chain joins TRBV6-6 to TRBJ1-1; D ambiguous. V lost 8 bases and J lost 0, with 13 bases in between. Germline V gene lookup returns CDR1 MNHNY and CDR2 SVGAGI (reference sequence). The CDR3 totals 14 residues.

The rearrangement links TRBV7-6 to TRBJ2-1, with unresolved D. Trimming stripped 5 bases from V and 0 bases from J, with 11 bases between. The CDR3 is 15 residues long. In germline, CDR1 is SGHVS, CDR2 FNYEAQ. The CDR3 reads CASSPRPGSYNEQFF. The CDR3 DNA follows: TGTGCCAGCAGCCCGAGGCCGGGCTCCTACAATGAGCAGTTCTTC.

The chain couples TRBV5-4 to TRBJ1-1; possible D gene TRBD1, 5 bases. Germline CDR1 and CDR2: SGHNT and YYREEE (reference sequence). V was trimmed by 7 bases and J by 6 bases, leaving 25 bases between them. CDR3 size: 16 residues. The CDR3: CASGGGVLGMVAEAFF. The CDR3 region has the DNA TGTGCCAGCGGCGGGGGGGTGTTGGGGATGGTCGCTGAAGCTTTCTTT.

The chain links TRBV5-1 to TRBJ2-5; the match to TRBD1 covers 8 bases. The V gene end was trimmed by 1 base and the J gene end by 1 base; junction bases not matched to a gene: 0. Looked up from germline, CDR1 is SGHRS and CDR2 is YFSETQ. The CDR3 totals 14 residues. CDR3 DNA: TGCGCCAGCAGCTTGACAGGGGGCCAAGAGACCCAGTACTTC. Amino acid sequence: CASSLTGGQETQYF.

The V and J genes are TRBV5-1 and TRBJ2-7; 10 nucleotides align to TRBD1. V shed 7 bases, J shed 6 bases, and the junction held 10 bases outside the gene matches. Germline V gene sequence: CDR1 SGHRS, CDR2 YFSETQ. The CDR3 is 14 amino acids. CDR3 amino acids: CASAVWGQGSEQYF. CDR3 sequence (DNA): TGCGCCAGCGCCGTGTGGGGACAGGGGAGCGAGCAGTACTTC.

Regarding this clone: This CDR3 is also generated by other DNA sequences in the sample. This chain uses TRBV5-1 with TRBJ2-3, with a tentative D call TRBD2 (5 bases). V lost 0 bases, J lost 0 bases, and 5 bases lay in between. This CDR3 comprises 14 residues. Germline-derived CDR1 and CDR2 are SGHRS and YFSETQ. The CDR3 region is CASSLAGSTDTQYF. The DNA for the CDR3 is TGCGCCAGCAGCTTGGCGGGGAGCACAGATACGCAGTATTTT. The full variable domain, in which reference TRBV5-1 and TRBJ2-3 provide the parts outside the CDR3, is KAGVTQTPRYLIKTRGQQVTLSCSPISGHRSVSWYQQTPGQGLQFLFEYFSETQRNKGNFPGRFSGRQFSNSRSEMNVSTLELGDSALYLCASSLAGSTDTQYFGPGTRLTVL.